The 14 T cell receptor beta chains presented below share a single source sample, sequenced in a study of OX40 agonist ivuxolimab in advanced cancers. TCRdb's table, derived via immunoSEQ multiplex PCR, lists solely in-frame clones and lacks some. The repertoire has tens of thousands of clones, around 91% of them found once; the top ten carry approximately 0.3%. The sequenced sample was CD4+ or CD8+ T cells sorted from blood, obtained in a trial of the OX40 agonist ivuxolimab. These receptors were taken from an adult with an advanced solid tumor such as melanoma, head and neck, liver or kidney cancer.

This clone was counted between two and nine times. The CDR3 reads CASSPRGQDAEPQHF. CDR3 nucleotides: TGTGCCAGCTCACCACGGGGACAGGACGCGGAGCCCCAGCATTTT. The V gene is TRBV18, the J gene TRBJ1-5; 8 nucleotides agree with TRBD1. V was clipped by 1 base and J by 8 bases; unmatched bases: 7. The CDR3 has 15 residues. Germline CDR1 and CDR2: KGHSH and LQKENI.

J is TRBJ1-5 and V is TRBV6-5; no reliable D call. Trimming pared 2 bases from V and 3 bases from J, leaving 5 bases between. This CDR3 is 13 amino acids long. Germline CDR1 reads MNHEY; CDR2 reads SVGAGI. The DNA for the CDR3 is TGTGCCAGCAGTTACGACAACAATCAGCCCCAGCATTTT. Protein: CASSYDNNQPQHF.

The V call is TRBV6-1, the J call TRBJ2-5; D gene unclear. Germline V gives CDR1 MNHNS, CDR2 SASEGT. Trimming took 2 bases from V and 7 from J, leaving 14 bases between them. The CDR3 is made up of 14 amino acids. The CDR3 reads CASSELWATGTQYF. CDR3 nucleotide sequence: TGTGCCAGCAGTGAATTGTGGGCCACTGGGACCCAGTACTTC.

This chain connects TRBV19 to TRBJ1-3; D gene ambiguous. Trimming took 6 bases from V and 0 from J, leaving 6 bases between them. The CDR3 length is 13 residues. Germline assignment: CDR1 LNHDA and CDR2 SQIVND (reference sequence). This chain's CDR3 is CASSVSSGNTIYF. The CDR3 DNA is TGTGCCAGTAGCGTCTCCTCTGGAAACACCATATATTTT.

The chain couples TRBV7-9 to TRBJ1-1; no clear D gene. The germline CDR1 and CDR2 sequences are SEHNR and FQNEAQ (reference sequence). The CDR3 has 12 amino acids. V was pared by 2 bases and J by 6 bases, with 7 bases between. CDR3 DNA sequence: TGTGCCAGCAGCTTACCTCCCGCTGAAGCTTTCTTT. Encoded protein: CASSLPPAEAFF.

The chain is built from TRBV18 and TRBJ1-1; D is uncertain. Deletions cut 5 bases from V and 3 bases from J, with 13 bases between. The CDR3 has 14 amino acids. Germline-derived CDR1 and CDR2 are KGHSH and LQKENI. The CDR3 sequence: CASSKTDTDTEAFF. The CDR3 DNA reads TGTGCCAGCTCAAAAACCGACACGGACACTGAAGCTTTCTTT.

The genes are TRBV5-6 and TRBJ2-1; 8 positions match TRBD1. The germline gives CDR1 SGHDT, CDR2 YYEEEE. The CDR3 length is 13 residues. Unmatched junction bases numbered 1, after V lost 3 bases and J lost 5 bases. The CDR3 coding sequence is TGTGCCAGCAGCTGGACAGGGAACAATGAGCAGTTCTTC. It codes for CASSWTGNNEQFF.

The chain uses TRBV5-4 and TRBJ1-6; no firm D call. The CDR3 is 16 residues long. Germline lookup yields CDR1 SGHNT and CDR2 YYREEE (reference sequence). The V end lost 3 bases, the J end lost 5 bases, and 15 bases lay between the germline ends. As DNA, the CDR3 is TGTGCCAGCAGCTCGGGGATGGGAGGGCATAATTCACCCCTCCACTTT. It encodes CASSSGMGGHNSPLHF.

The rearrangement uses TRBV27 and TRBJ2-1; TRBD2 aligns across 11 bases. Looked up from germline, CDR1 is MNHEY and CDR2 is SMNVEV (reference sequence). This CDR3 contains 18 residues. Germline trimming cut 5 bases from V and 2 bases from J; bases unmatched to any gene: 11. CDR3 coding DNA: TGTGCCAGCAGTCCTCGACTAGCGGGGACCTACACCTACAATGAGCAGTTCTTC. As protein: CASSPRLAGTYTYNEQFF.

The chain recombines TRBV5-8 with TRBJ1-5; D call uncertain. V lost 0 bases to trimming and J lost 0 bases, with 7 bases between them. This CDR3 is 15 amino acids long. The germline V gene has CDR1 SGHTS and CDR2 YDEGEE. The CDR3 reads CASSLGAVSNQPQHF. CDR3 DNA: TGTGCCAGCAGCTTGGGGGCGGTTAGCAATCAGCCCCAGCATTTT.

The V call is TRBV9, the J call TRBJ2-7; D not certain. Germline lookup yields CDR1 SGDLS and CDR2 YYNGEE. The CDR3 loop spans 14 amino acids. V dropped 0 bases and J dropped 2 bases, with 9 bases sitting between them. The CDR3 DNA reads as TGTGCCAGCAGCGTAGAACAGCAAACCTACGAGCAGTACTTC. Its protein product is CASSVEQQTYEQYF.

The rearrangement uses TRBV10-3 and TRBJ2-7; D call uncertain. Germline CDR1 and CDR2: ENHRY and SYGVKD. The CDR3 has 13 amino acids. The V end lost 3 bases, the J end lost 12 bases, and 18 bases lay between the germline ends. The CDR3, as DNA: TGTGCCATCAGTGATTCCCCGACAAGCGAAATGTACGTC. It encodes CAISDSPTSEMYV.

The chain couples TRBV4-1 to TRBJ1-1; TRBD1 aligns across 11 bases. This CDR3 comprises 19 residues. The germline CDR1 and CDR2 sequences are MGHRA and YSYEKL. V dropped 1 base and J dropped 0; count of bases not matched to a gene: 10. The CDR3 reads CASSQGLGQGAGVNTEAFF. CDR3 DNA: TGCGCCAGCAGCCAAGGTCTCGGACAGGGGGCTGGGGTGAACACTGAAGCTTTCTTT.

This rearrangement joins TRBV5-6 to TRBJ1-1; no clear D gene. The CDR3 contains 11 residues. Germline CDR1 is SGHDT and CDR2 is YYEEEE. Trimming took 1 base from V and 2 from J, leaving 0 bases between them. CDR3 coding DNA: TGTGCCAGCAGCTTGAACACTGAAGCTTTCTTT. Residues: CASSLNTEAFF. Complete variable domain (other parts from reference TRBV5-6 and TRBJ1-1): DAGVTQSPTHLIKTRGQQVTLRCSPKSGHDTVSWYQQALGQGPQFIFQYYEEEERQRGNFPDRFSGHQFPNYSSELNVNALLLGDSALYLCASSLNTEAFFGQGTRLTVV.